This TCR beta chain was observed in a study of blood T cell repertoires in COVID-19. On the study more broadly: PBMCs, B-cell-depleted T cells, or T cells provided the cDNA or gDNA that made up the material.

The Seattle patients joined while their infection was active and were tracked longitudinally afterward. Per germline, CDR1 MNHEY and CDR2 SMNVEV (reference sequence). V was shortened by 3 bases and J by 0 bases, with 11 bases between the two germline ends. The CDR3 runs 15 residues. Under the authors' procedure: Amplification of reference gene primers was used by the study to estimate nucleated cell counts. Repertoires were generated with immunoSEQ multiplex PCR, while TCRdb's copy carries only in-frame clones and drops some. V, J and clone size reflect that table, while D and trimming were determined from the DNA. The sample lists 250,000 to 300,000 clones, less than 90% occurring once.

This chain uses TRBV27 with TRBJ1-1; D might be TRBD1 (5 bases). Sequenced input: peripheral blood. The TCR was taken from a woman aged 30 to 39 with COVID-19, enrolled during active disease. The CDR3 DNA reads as TGTGCCAGCAGTTTGGGAGGGGCTATGAACACTGAAGCTTTCTTT. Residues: CASSLGGAMNTEAFF.